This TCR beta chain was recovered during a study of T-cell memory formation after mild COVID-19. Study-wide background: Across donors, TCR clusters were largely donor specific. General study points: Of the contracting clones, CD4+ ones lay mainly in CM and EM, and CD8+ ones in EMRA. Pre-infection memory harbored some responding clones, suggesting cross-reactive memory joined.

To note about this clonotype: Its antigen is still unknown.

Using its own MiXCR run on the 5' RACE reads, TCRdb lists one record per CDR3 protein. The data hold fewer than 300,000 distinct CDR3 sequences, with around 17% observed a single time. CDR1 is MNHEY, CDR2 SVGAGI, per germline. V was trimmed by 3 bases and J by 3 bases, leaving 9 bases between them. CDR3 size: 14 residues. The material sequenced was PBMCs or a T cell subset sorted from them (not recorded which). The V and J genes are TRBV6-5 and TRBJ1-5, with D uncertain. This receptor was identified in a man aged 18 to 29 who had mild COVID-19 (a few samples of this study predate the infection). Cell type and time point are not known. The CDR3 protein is CASSYAQHNQPQHF. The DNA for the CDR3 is TGTGCCAGCAGTTATGCGCAGCACAATCAGCCCCAGCATTTT.